This T cell receptor (beta chain) stems from a study of T-cell memory formation after mild COVID-19. Study observations and caveats: A second wave expanding day 15 to 37 was CD4+-biased; contracting clones were balanced. The study found contracting CD4+ clones mainly in CM and EM and contracting CD8+ clones in EMRA.

The CDR3 is made up of 14 amino acids. The V gene end was trimmed by 1 base and the J gene end by 5 bases; junction bases not matched to a gene: 4. TCRalpha and TCRbeta libraries used 5'RACE with constant-segment primers and UMIs. TCRdb reprocessed the 5' RACE reads via MiXCR and lists one record per CDR3 protein. This sample carries 200,000 or so distinct CDR3 sequences, around 16% of them seen once, and the ten largest clones take roughly 2.4%. Points on this clonotype: Its specificity is not known.

The sample taken for sequencing was PBMCs or a T cell subset sorted from them (not recorded which). The chain employs TRBV12-3 or TRBV12-4 and TRBJ2-7, with TRBD2 identical over 8 bases. This clonotype originated in an adult woman who had mild COVID-19 (a few samples of this study predate the infection). Cell type and time point are not known. The CDR3 DNA follows: TGTGCCAGCAGTTTAGGGGGGACTAGTAACGAGCAGTACTTC. Protein: CASSLGGTSNEQYF.